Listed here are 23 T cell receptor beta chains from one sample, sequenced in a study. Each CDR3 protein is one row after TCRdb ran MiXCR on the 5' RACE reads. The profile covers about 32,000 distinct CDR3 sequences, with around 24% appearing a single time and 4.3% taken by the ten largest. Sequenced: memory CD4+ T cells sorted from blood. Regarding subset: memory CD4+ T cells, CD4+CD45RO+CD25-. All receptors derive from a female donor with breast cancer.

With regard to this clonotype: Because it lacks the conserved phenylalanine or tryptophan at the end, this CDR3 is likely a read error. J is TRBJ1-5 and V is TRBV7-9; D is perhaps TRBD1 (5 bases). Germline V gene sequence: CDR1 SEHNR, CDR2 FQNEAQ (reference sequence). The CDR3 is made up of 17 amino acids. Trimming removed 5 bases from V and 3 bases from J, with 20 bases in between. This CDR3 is CASSAGEGTGANQPQHL. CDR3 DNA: TGTGCCAGCAGCGCAGGTGAGGGTACCGGGGCCAATCAGCCCCAGCATTTA.

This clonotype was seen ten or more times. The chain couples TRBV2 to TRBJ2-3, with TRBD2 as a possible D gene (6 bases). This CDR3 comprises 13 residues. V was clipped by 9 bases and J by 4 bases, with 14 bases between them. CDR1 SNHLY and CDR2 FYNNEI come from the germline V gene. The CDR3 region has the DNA TGTGCCAGTCCATGGGCTAGCGCAGATACGCAGTATTTT. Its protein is CASPWASADTQYF.

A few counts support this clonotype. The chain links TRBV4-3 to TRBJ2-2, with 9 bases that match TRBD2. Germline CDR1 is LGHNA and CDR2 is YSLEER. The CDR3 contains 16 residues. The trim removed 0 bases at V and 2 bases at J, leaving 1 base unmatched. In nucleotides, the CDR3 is TGCGCCAGCAGCCAAGACCTAGCGGGAAACACCGGGGAGCTGTTTTTT. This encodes CASSQDLAGNTGELFF.

Here the CDR3 reads CASSVASERGGEAFF. The CDR3 nucleotides are TGTGCCAGCAGCGTTGCCAGTGAGAGGGGCGGTGAAGCTTTCTTT. This chain uses TRBV9 with TRBJ1-1; tentatively, D is TRBD1 (5 bases). The CDR3 is 15 residues long. V was clipped by 2 bases and J by 7 bases, with 18 bases between them. Germline-derived CDR1 and CDR2 are SGDLS and YYNGEE.

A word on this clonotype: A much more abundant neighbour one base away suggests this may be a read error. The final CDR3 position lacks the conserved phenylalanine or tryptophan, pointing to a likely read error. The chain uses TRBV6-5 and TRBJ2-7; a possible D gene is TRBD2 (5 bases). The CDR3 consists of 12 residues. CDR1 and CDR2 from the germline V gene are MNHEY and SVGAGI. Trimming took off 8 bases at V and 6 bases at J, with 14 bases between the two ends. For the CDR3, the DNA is TGTGCCAGCTCTGACGGGGTGGGCGAGCAGTACTCC. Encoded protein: CASSDGVGEQYS.

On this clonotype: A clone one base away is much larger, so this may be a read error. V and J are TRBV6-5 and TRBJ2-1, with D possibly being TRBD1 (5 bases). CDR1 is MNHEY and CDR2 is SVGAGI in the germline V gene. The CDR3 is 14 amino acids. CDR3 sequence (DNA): TGTACCAGCAGTTACGGCCAGGGTTACAATGAGCAGTTCTTC. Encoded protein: CTSSYGQGYNEQFF.

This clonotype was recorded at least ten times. The CDR3 protein is CASSVKGAGGELFF. In DNA form, the CDR3 reads TGTGCCAGCAGCGTAAAGGGGGCCGGCGGGGAGCTGTTTTTT. J is TRBJ2-2 and V is TRBV7-6; the match to TRBD1 covers 7 bases. Trimming took 5 bases from V and 7 from J; bases not matched to a gene: 7. The germline V gene encodes CDR1 SGHVS and CDR2 FNYEAQ. The CDR3 is made up of 14 amino acids.

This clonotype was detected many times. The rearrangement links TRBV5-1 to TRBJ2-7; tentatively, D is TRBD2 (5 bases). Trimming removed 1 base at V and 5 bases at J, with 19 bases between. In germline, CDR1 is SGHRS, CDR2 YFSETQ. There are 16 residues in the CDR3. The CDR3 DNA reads TGCGCCAGCAGCTTGAGAGGTAATAACCCGAGGGACGAGCAGTACTTC. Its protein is CASSLRGNNPRDEQYF.

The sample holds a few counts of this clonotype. The CDR3 DNA is TGCAGTGCAACCCCTTTAGCGGGGGGTTACGAGCAGTACTTC. Its protein is CSATPLAGGYEQYF. The chain has TRBV20-1 and TRBJ2-7, with TRBD2 identical over 10 bases. This CDR3 comprises 14 residues. The V gene's germline CDR1 is DFQATT and CDR2 SNEGSKA (reference sequence). With 6 bases clipped from V and 4 bases from J, the junction kept 9 bases outside the gene matches.

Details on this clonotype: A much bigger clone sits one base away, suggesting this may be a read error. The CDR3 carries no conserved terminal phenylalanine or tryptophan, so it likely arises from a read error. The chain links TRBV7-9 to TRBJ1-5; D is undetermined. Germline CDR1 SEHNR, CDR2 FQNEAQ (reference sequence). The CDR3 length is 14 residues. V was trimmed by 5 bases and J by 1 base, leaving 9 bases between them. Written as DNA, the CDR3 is TGTGCCAGCAGCAAAGTGGAGAGCAATCAGCCCCAGCATTCT. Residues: CASSKVESNQPQHS.

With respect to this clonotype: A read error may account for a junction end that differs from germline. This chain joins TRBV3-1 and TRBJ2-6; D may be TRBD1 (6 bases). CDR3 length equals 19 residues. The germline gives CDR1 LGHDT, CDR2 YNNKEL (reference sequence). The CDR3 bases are TGTGCCAGCGGCCAAGATGAAGCAGGGGCGTTAAGGGGGGCCAACGTCCTGACTTTC. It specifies CASGQDEAGALRGANVLTF.

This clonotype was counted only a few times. The CDR3 spells CASSRTGTGNEKLFF. CDR3 DNA: TGCGCCAGCAGCCGCACCGGGACAGGGAATGAAAAACTGTTTTTT. V and J are TRBV4-1 and TRBJ1-4; TRBD1 matches at 9 bases. V lost 4 bases and J lost 5; bases outside the gene matches: 5. Germline CDR1 MGHRA, CDR2 YSYEKL. The CDR3 totals 15 residues.

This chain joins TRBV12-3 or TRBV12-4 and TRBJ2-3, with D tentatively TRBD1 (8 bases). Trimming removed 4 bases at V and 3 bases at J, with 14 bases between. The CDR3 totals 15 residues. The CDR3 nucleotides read TGTGCCAGCAGTTGGACAGGGAGGGTGACAGATACGCAGTATTTT. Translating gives CASSWTGRVTDTQYF.

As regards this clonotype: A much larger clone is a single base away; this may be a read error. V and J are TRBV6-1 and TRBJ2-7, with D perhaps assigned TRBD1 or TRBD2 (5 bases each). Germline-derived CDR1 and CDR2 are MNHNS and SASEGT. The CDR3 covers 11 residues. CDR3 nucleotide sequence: TGTGACAGCGGACACTCCTACGAGCAGTACTTC. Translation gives CDSGHSYEQYF.

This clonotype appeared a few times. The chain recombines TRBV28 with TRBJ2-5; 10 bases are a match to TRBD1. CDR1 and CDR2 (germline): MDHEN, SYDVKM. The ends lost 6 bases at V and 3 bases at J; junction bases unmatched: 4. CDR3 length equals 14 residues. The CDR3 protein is CASSPGTGEETQYF. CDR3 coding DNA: TGTGCCAGCAGCCCGGGGACAGGGGAAGAGACCCAGTACTTC.

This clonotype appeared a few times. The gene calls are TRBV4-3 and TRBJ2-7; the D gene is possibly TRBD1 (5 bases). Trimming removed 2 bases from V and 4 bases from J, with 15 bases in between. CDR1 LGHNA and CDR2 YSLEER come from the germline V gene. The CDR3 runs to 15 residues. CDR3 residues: CASSQLWTPNYEQYF. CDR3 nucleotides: TGCGCCAGCAGCCAACTCTGGACACCCAATTACGAGCAGTACTTC.

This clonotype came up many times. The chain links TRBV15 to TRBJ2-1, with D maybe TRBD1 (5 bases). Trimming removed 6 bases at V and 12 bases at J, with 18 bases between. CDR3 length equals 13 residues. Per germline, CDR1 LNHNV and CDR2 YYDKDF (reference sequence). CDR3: CATSYMGPTTQFF. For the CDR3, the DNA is TGTGCCACCAGTTACATGGGGCCCACCACGCAGTTCTTC.

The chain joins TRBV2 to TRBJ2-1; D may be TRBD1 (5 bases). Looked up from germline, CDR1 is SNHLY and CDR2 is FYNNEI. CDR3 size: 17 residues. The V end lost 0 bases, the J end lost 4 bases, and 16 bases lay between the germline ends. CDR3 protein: CASSEAPTASPYNEQFF. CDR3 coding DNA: TGTGCCAGCAGTGAAGCCCCGACAGCCTCTCCTTACAATGAGCAGTTCTTC.

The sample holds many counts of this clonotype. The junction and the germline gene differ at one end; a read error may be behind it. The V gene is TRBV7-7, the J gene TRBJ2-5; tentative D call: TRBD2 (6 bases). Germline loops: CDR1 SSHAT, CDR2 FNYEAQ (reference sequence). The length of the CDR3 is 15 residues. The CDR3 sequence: CASSFGGEARETQYF. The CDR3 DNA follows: TGTGCTAGCAGCTTTGGTGGGGAGGCAAGGGAGACCCAGTACTTC.

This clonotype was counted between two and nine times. The CDR3 is CASSESIDVGQDYEQYF. As DNA, the CDR3 is TGCGCCAGCAGTGAGTCAATAGATGTGGGACAAGATTACGAGCAGTACTTC. This chain joins TRBV10-1 and TRBJ2-7; D possibly corresponds to TRBD1 (6 bases). The V end lost 0 bases, the J end lost 4 bases, and 19 bases lay between the germline ends. The CDR3 runs 17 residues. Per the germline V gene, CDR1 is WNHNN and CDR2 is SYGVQD (reference sequence).

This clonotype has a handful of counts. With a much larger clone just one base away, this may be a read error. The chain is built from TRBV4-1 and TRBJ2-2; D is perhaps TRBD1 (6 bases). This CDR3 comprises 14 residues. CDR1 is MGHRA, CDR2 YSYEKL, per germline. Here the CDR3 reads CASSYNREIGELSF. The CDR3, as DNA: TGCGCCAGCAGCTACAACAGGGAAATCGGGGAGCTGTCTTTT.

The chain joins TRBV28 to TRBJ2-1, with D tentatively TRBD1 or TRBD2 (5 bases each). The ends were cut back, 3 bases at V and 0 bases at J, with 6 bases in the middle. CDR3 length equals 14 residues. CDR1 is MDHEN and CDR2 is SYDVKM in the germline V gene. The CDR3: CASSLGTSYNEQFF. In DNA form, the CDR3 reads TGTGCCAGCAGTTTGGGGACCTCCTACAATGAGCAGTTCTTC.

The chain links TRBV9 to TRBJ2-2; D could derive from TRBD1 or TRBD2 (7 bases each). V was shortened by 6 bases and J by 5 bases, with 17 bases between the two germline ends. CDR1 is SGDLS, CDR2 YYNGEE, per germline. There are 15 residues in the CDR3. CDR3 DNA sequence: TGTGCCAGCACCCCCAGGGGGGGGGAGACCGGGGAGCTGTTTTTT. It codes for CASTPRGGETGELFF.